This T cell receptor beta chain emerged from a study of T-cell reconstitution after alpha-beta-depleted transplantation in children. Points from the study as a whole: Two months or so post-transplant, alpha-beta T cells reportedly derived from several hundred expanded graft clones.

Germline CDR1 is MGHRA and CDR2 is YSYEKL. This CDR3 comprises 18 residues. The V gene lost 1 base and the J gene lost 2 bases, with 15 bases spanning the gap. Unique molecular identifiers were incorporated when the TCRbeta library was constructed. MiXCR was run by TCRdb on the PCR reads, yielding one entry per CDR3 protein. The sample yields 300,000 to 400,000 distinct CDR3 sequences, more than 20% seen once. Comment on this clonotype: Its matching antigen is unknown.

The receptor's source is a male patient younger than 18 who had a stem cell transplant for acute lymphoblastic leukemia, so the T cells may come from the graft donor. This specimen was PBMCs, mostly from graft donor cells, taken 180 days after TCRalphabeta/CD19-depleted stem cell transplant. The chain has TRBV4-1 and TRBJ1-6, with D possibly matching TRBD1 (5 bases). Written as DNA, the CDR3 is TGCGCCAGCAGCCAAGGTAGGGGCCCTAGGCCCTATAATTCACCCCTCCACTTT. The encoded protein is CASSQGRGPRPYNSPLHF.